One and the same sample provided the 3 T cell receptor beta chains below, sequenced in a study of human T cells and chemical hapten exposure. Using its own MiXCR run on the RACE reads, TCRdb lists one record per CDR3 protein. The table shows 60,000 to 90,000 distinct CDR3 sequences, with around 9.4% occurring only once. Time point given: healthy volunteer bleed at 6 weeks. Whole blood, unfractionated, served as the material for total RNA extraction. Material for sequencing was whole blood. The receptor source for this set is a female donor in good health. Some clones in this sample may be carry-over from other donors' samples.

This clonotype was detected many times. This rearrangement joins TRBV12-3 or TRBV12-4 to TRBJ1-2; a weak D match, TRBD1 (5 bases). The ends were cut back, 4 bases at V and 1 base at J, with 10 bases in the middle. The CDR3 has 14 residues. The CDR3 DNA reads as TGTGCCAGCAGTTACCAGGGTCGTAACTATGGCTACACCTTC. Translation gives CASSYQGRNYGYTF.

The chain recombines TRBV2 with TRBJ1-1; D may be TRBD1 (5 bases). The V and J ends lost 5 bases and 1 base respectively, with 20 bases between them. This CDR3 has 17 amino acids. CDR1 SNHLY and CDR2 FYNNEI come from the germline V gene. CDR3 loop: CASSPQRGGGWNTEAFF. In DNA form, the CDR3 reads TGTGCCAGCAGTCCTCAACGGGGGGGTGGATGGAACACTGAAGCTTTCTTT.

This clonotype was observed at least ten times. The CDR3 sequence is CASSEAGTVNEKLFF. The DNA for the CDR3 is TGTGCCAGCAGTGAAGCCGGGACAGTTAATGAAAAACTGTTTTTT. The genes are TRBV11-2 and TRBJ1-4, with TRBD1 matching 7 bases. The junction had 8 bases not matched to a gene; V was cut back by 6 bases and J by 4 bases. The germline V gene encodes CDR1 SGHAT and CDR2 FQNNGV. The CDR3 extends over 15 amino acids.